Listed below are T cell receptor beta chains from one sample, sequenced in a study of neurological immune-mediated disorders. TCRdb passed the 5' RACE reads through MiXCR, listing each CDR3 protein once. This repertoire shows 45,000 or so distinct CDR3 sequences, about 6% found once; its top ten account for about 0.57%. Sequencing was carried out using CD4+ T cells from blood. The receptor source for this set is a woman between 40 and 55 years old in good health. Both conserved end residues are part of each CDR3. Each record gives: J gene, D gene, clone size, CDR3 length, V gene, CDR3 protein, CDR3 DNA. A D gene is named only where the DNA matches it firmly. Size is stated for part of the rows, as once, few or many counts, or as a class when the clone is expanded.

j_call: TRBJ2-7
d_call: TRBD2
clone_size: many
cdr3_length: 14
v_call: TRBV20-1
cdr3_aa: CSAYTLAGVYEQYF
cdr3_nt: TGCAGTGCTTACACACTAGCGGGAGTATACGAGCAGTACTTC

j_call: TRBJ2-5
d_call: NA
clone_size: many
cdr3_length: 14
v_call: TRBV5-1
cdr3_aa: CASSLQSYQETQYF
cdr3_nt: TGCGCCAGCAGCTTACAGTCTTACCAAGAGACCCAGTACTTC

j_call: TRBJ2-1
d_call: NA
clone_size: few
cdr3_length: 13
v_call: TRBV6-1
cdr3_aa: CAAGQSSYNEQFF
cdr3_nt: TGTGCCGCCGGGCAGAGCTCCTACAATGAGCAGTTCTTC

j_call: TRBJ1-5
d_call: NA
clone_size: many
cdr3_length: 16
v_call: TRBV24-1
cdr3_aa: CATSDEKTVSNQPQHF
cdr3_nt: TGTGCCACCAGTGATGAGAAGACAGTAAGCAATCAGCCCCAGCATTTT

j_call: TRBJ2-7
d_call: TRBD2
clone_size: many
cdr3_length: 14
v_call: TRBV10-2
cdr3_aa: CASSSGRASDEQYF
cdr3_nt: TGCGCCAGCAGTAGCGGGAGGGCCTCGGACGAGCAGTACTTC

j_call: TRBJ2-3
d_call: NA
clone_size: many
cdr3_length: 17
v_call: TRBV5-4
cdr3_aa: CASSGVGLSGTADTQYF
cdr3_nt: TGTGCCAGCAGCGGAGTGGGACTGTCGGGTACGGCGGATACGCAGTATTTT

j_call: TRBJ2-1
d_call: TRBD2
clone_size: many
cdr3_length: 15
v_call: TRBV2
cdr3_aa: CASSEWIAGDNEQFF
cdr3_nt: TGTGCCAGCAGTGAATGGATAGCGGGAGACAATGAGCAGTTCTTC

j_call: TRBJ2-6
d_call: NA
clone_size: many
cdr3_length: 17
v_call: TRBV20-1
cdr3_aa: CSALGSDDNSGANVLTF
cdr3_nt: TGCAGTGCTTTGGGTTCGGACGACAACTCTGGGGCCAACGTCCTGACTTTC

j_call: TRBJ2-7
d_call: NA
clone_size: many
cdr3_length: 16
v_call: TRBV7-2
cdr3_aa: CASSLKVRVSGYEQYF
cdr3_nt: TGTGCCAGCAGCTTAAAGGTCAGGGTTAGTGGGTACGAGCAGTACTTC

j_call: TRBJ1-2
d_call: NA
clone_size: many
cdr3_length: 13
v_call: TRBV27
cdr3_aa: CASSWGTGSGYTF
cdr3_nt: TGTGCCAGCAGCTGGGGAACAGGGTCTGGCTACACCTTC

j_call: TRBJ2-3
d_call: TRBD2
clone_size: many
cdr3_length: 16
v_call: TRBV20-1
cdr3_aa: CSARFLAADPGDTQYF
cdr3_nt: TGCAGTGCCAGATTCCTAGCGGCCGACCCCGGGGATACGCAGTATTTT

j_call: TRBJ2-1
d_call: TRBD2
clone_size: many
cdr3_length: 15
v_call: TRBV20-1
cdr3_aa: CSAKKAGGVYNEQFF
cdr3_nt: TGCAGTGCTAAAAAAGCGGGGGGGGTCTACAATGAGCAGTTCTTC

j_call: TRBJ2-2
d_call: TRBD2
clone_size: many
cdr3_length: 15
v_call: TRBV7-6
cdr3_aa: CASSQLAGGVGELFF
cdr3_nt: TGTGCCAGCAGCCAGCTAGCGGGAGGAGTCGGGGAGCTGTTTTTT

j_call: TRBJ2-7
d_call: TRBD2
clone_size: many
cdr3_length: 17
v_call: TRBV6-2/TRBV6-3
cdr3_aa: CASSYSLIAGERYEQYF
cdr3_nt: TGTGCCAGCAGTTACTCATTAATAGCGGGAGAGCGCTACGAGCAGTACTTC

j_call: TRBJ2-4
d_call: NA
clone_size: many
cdr3_length: 13
v_call: TRBV4-2
cdr3_aa: CASSLEGSNIQYF
cdr3_nt: TGTGCCAGCAGCCTGGAGGGGTCGAACATTCAGTACTTC

j_call: TRBJ2-5
d_call: NA
clone_size: many
cdr3_length: 17
v_call: TRBV5-6
cdr3_aa: CASSLRRSSPVQETQYF
cdr3_nt: TGTGCCAGCAGCTTGAGGAGGTCTAGCCCCGTCCAAGAGACCCAGTACTTC

j_call: TRBJ1-2
d_call: NA
clone_size: many
cdr3_length: 15
v_call: TRBV7-2
cdr3_aa: CASSLKGTLDYGYTF
cdr3_nt: TGTGCCAGCAGCTTAAAGGGTACTTTGGACTATGGCTACACCTTC

j_call: TRBJ2-2
d_call: TRBD1
clone_size: many
cdr3_length: 14
v_call: TRBV3-1
cdr3_aa: CASSRTGGAGELFF
cdr3_nt: TGTGCCAGCAGCAGGACAGGGGGTGCCGGGGAGCTGTTTTTT

j_call: TRBJ1-5
d_call: NA
clone_size: few
cdr3_length: 13
v_call: TRBV19
cdr3_aa: CASSISIYQPQHF
cdr3_nt: TGTGCCAGTAGTATTTCGATCTATCAGCCCCAGCATTTT

j_call: TRBJ2-7
d_call: NA
clone_size: many
cdr3_length: 14
v_call: TRBV7-3
cdr3_aa: CASSPTGLSLEQYF
cdr3_nt: TGTGCCAGCAGCCCAACAGGGCTGTCCCTCGAGCAGTACTTC

j_call: TRBJ2-7
d_call: NA
clone_size: many
cdr3_length: 12
v_call: TRBV20-1
cdr3_aa: CSGSGPEVEQYF
cdr3_nt: TGCAGTGGTTCGGGGCCAGAGGTCGAGCAGTACTTC

j_call: TRBJ2-2
d_call: NA
clone_size: many
cdr3_length: 15
v_call: TRBV5-1
cdr3_aa: CASRSGPSNTGELFF
cdr3_nt: TGCGCCAGCAGATCGGGCCCATCGAACACCGGGGAGCTGTTTTTT

j_call: TRBJ2-5
d_call: NA
clone_size: many
cdr3_length: 12
v_call: TRBV29-1
cdr3_aa: CSVVDGSETQYF
cdr3_nt: TGCAGCGTCGTAGACGGGTCCGAGACCCAGTACTTC

j_call: TRBJ2-5
d_call: TRBD2
clone_size: many
cdr3_length: 17
v_call: TRBV5-1
cdr3_aa: CASSWTGLAGVGETQYF
cdr3_nt: TGCGCCAGCAGCTGGACGGGACTAGCGGGAGTTGGGGAGACCCAGTACTTC

j_call: TRBJ2-5
d_call: NA
clone_size: many
cdr3_length: 16
v_call: TRBV29-1
cdr3_aa: CSVEVGAAGRQETQYF
cdr3_nt: TGCAGCGTTGAAGTTGGGGCGGCAGGGAGGCAGGAGACCCAGTACTTC

j_call: TRBJ2-7
d_call: NA
clone_size: many
cdr3_length: 14
v_call: TRBV11-2
cdr3_aa: CASSLGTRNYEQYF
cdr3_nt: TGTGCCAGCAGCTTAGGGACACGGAACTACGAGCAGTACTTC

j_call: TRBJ1-1
d_call: TRBD1
clone_size: many
cdr3_length: 13
v_call: TRBV6-5
cdr3_aa: CASRGTGKTEAFF
cdr3_nt: TGTGCCAGCAGGGGGACAGGGAAAACTGAAGCTTTCTTT

j_call: TRBJ2-2
d_call: NA
clone_size: many
cdr3_length: 11
v_call: TRBV7-9
cdr3_aa: CASSPSGELFF
cdr3_nt: TGTGCCAGCAGCCCCTCCGGGGAGCTGTTTTTT

j_call: TRBJ2-3
d_call: NA
clone_size: many
cdr3_length: 15
v_call: TRBV5-1
cdr3_aa: CASSIPAPEADTQYF
cdr3_nt: TGCGCCAGCAGCATCCCCGCACCTGAGGCAGATACGCAGTATTTT

j_call: TRBJ2-4
d_call: TRBD1
clone_size: many
cdr3_length: 16
v_call: TRBV18
cdr3_aa: CASSPGTGAVGNIQYF
cdr3_nt: TGTGCCAGCTCCCCCGGGACAGGGGCCGTCGGAAACATTCAGTACTTC

j_call: TRBJ2-2
d_call: NA
clone_size: many
cdr3_length: 15
v_call: TRBV11-1
cdr3_aa: CASTHGRGSTGELFF
cdr3_nt: TGTGCCAGCACCCACGGAAGGGGTAGCACCGGGGAGCTGTTTTTT

j_call: TRBJ2-2
d_call: NA
clone_size: many
cdr3_length: 17
v_call: TRBV28
cdr3_aa: CASSYPGHPQGTGELFF
cdr3_nt: TGTGCCAGCAGTTATCCGGGCCATCCCCAAGGAACCGGGGAGCTGTTTTTT

j_call: TRBJ2-3
d_call: TRBD1
clone_size: many
cdr3_length: 18
v_call: TRBV28
cdr3_aa: CASPPGRDRGPSTDTQYF
cdr3_nt: TGTGCCAGCCCCCCCGGCCGGGACAGGGGCCCTAGCACAGATACGCAGTATTTT

j_call: TRBJ1-2
d_call: NA
clone_size: many
cdr3_length: 13
v_call: TRBV28
cdr3_aa: CASSPREPRGYTF
cdr3_nt: TGTGCCAGCAGTCCGCGTGAGCCTCGCGGCTACACCTTC

j_call: TRBJ1-4
d_call: TRBD1
clone_size: many
cdr3_length: 13
v_call: TRBV29-1
cdr3_aa: CSLDRGRGEKLFF
cdr3_nt: TGCAGCCTTGACAGGGGGCGCGGGGAAAAACTGTTTTTT

j_call: TRBJ2-7
d_call: NA
clone_size: NA
cdr3_length: 14
v_call: TRBV19
cdr3_aa: CATQGLAPFYEQYF
cdr3_nt: TGTGCCACCCAAGGGCTAGCGCCCTTCTACGAGCAGTACTTC

j_call: TRBJ2-2
d_call: NA
clone_size: many
cdr3_length: 17
v_call: TRBV5-4
cdr3_aa: CASSKGGSVRNTGELFF
cdr3_nt: TGTGCCAGCAGCAAAGGGGGGTCCGTCCGGAACACCGGGGAGCTGTTTTTT

j_call: TRBJ2-7
d_call: NA
clone_size: NA
cdr3_length: 15
v_call: TRBV6-1
cdr3_aa: CASSAQRVSSYEQYF
cdr3_nt: TGTGCCAGCAGTGCTCAAAGGGTATCATCCTACGAGCAGTACTTC

j_call: TRBJ2-7
d_call: NA
clone_size: many
cdr3_length: 14
v_call: TRBV5-1
cdr3_aa: CASSSAGQYYEQYF
cdr3_nt: TGCGCCAGCAGCTCCGCGGGACAGTACTACGAGCAGTACTTC

j_call: TRBJ2-2
d_call: NA
clone_size: many
cdr3_length: 16
v_call: TRBV14
cdr3_aa: CASSQQTPPGTGELFF
cdr3_nt: TGTGCCAGCAGCCAACAAACACCTCCCGGTACCGGGGAGCTGTTTTTT

j_call: TRBJ1-1
d_call: TRBD1
clone_size: many
cdr3_length: 15
v_call: TRBV3-1
cdr3_aa: CASSRAGTGMAEAFF
cdr3_nt: TGTGCCAGCAGCCGGGCTGGGACAGGCATGGCTGAAGCTTTCTTT

j_call: TRBJ1-1
d_call: NA
clone_size: many
cdr3_length: 14
v_call: TRBV5-1
cdr3_aa: CASRRSGGNTEAFF
cdr3_nt: TGCGCCAGCAGACGGAGTGGGGGGAACACTGAAGCTTTCTTT

j_call: TRBJ2-7
d_call: TRBD2
clone_size: many
cdr3_length: 13
v_call: TRBV20-1
cdr3_aa: CSASPRGSYEQYF
cdr3_nt: TGCAGTGCCTCGCCGCGGGGGTCCTACGAGCAGTACTTC

j_call: TRBJ2-2
d_call: NA
clone_size: many
cdr3_length: 13
v_call: TRBV29-1
cdr3_aa: CSGAGVGTGELFF
cdr3_nt: TGCAGCGGGGCAGGAGTGGGCACCGGGGAGCTGTTTTTT

j_call: TRBJ1-4
d_call: NA
clone_size: many
cdr3_length: 15
v_call: TRBV5-5
cdr3_aa: CASSLEGGRGEKLFF
cdr3_nt: TGTGCCAGCAGCTTGGAAGGGGGAAGGGGTGAAAAACTGTTTTTT

j_call: TRBJ2-2
d_call: TRBD2
clone_size: many
cdr3_length: 15
v_call: TRBV6-5
cdr3_aa: CASSGLAGVTGELFF
cdr3_nt: TGTGCCAGCAGCGGACTAGCGGGAGTGACCGGGGAGCTGTTTTTT

j_call: TRBJ1-3
d_call: NA
clone_size: many
cdr3_length: 15
v_call: TRBV9
cdr3_aa: CASSPGVISGNTIYF
cdr3_nt: TGTGCCAGCAGCCCGGGAGTAATCTCTGGAAACACCATATATTTT

j_call: TRBJ1-1
d_call: NA
clone_size: many
cdr3_length: 11
v_call: TRBV19
cdr3_aa: CASKRNTEAFF
cdr3_nt: TGTGCCAGTAAGCGGAACACTGAAGCTTTCTTT

j_call: TRBJ2-1
d_call: NA
clone_size: many
cdr3_length: 14
v_call: TRBV20-1
cdr3_aa: CSARDSLAINEQFF
cdr3_nt: TGCAGTGCTAGAGATAGCCTAGCGATCAATGAGCAGTTCTTC

j_call: TRBJ2-3
d_call: TRBD2
clone_size: many
cdr3_length: 14
v_call: TRBV29-1
cdr3_aa: CSGRAGALEDTQYF
cdr3_nt: TGCAGCGGGCGGGCGGGAGCCCTTGAAGATACGCAGTATTTT

j_call: TRBJ2-3
d_call: NA
clone_size: many
cdr3_length: 16
v_call: TRBV7-7
cdr3_aa: CASSLGRSERTDTQYF
cdr3_nt: TGTGCCAGCAGCTTAGGTAGGAGTGAACGCACAGATACGCAGTATTTT

j_call: TRBJ2-3
d_call: NA
clone_size: many
cdr3_length: 14
v_call: TRBV7-9
cdr3_aa: CASSLDSSTDTQYF
cdr3_nt: TGTGCCAGCAGCTTAGATTCTAGCACAGATACGCAGTATTTT